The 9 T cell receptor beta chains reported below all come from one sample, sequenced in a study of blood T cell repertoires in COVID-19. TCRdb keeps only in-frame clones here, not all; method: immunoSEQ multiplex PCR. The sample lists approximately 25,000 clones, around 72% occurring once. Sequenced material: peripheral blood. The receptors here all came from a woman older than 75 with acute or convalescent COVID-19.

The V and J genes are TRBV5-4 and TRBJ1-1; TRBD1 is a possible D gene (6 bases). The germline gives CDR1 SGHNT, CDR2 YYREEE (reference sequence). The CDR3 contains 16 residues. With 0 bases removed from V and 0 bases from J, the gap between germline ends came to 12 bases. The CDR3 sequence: CASSLAAGTLNTEAFF. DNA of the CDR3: TGTGCCAGCAGCTTGGCCGCAGGGACATTGAACACTGAAGCTTTCTTT.

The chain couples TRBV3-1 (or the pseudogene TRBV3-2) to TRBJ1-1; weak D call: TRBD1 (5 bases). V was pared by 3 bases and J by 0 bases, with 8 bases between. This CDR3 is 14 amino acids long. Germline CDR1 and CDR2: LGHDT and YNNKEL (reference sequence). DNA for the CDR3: TGTGCCAGCAGCCATGGGGGGATGAACACTGAAGCTTTCTTT. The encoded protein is CASSHGGMNTEAFF.

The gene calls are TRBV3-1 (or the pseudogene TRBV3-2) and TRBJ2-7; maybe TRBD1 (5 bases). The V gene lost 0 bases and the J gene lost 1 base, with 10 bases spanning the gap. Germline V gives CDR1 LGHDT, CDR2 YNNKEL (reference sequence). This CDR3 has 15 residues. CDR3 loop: CASSQEAGPSYEQYF. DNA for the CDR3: TGTGCCAGCAGCCAAGAGGCAGGGCCTTCCTACGAGCAGTACTTC.

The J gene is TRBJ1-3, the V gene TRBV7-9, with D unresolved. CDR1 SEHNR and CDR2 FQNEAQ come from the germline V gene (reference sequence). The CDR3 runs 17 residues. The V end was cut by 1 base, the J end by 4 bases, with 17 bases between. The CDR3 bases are TGTGCCAGCAGCTTAGGAGATGGTTTTTTGGGCGGAAACACCATATATTTT. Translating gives CASSLGDGFLGGNTIYF.

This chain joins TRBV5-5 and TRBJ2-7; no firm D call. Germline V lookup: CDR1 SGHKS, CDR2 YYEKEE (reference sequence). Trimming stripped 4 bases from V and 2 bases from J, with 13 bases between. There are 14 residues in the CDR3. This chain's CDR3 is CASSKDGVAYEQYF. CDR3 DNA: TGTGCCAGCAGCAAGGATGGAGTAGCCTACGAGCAGTACTTC.

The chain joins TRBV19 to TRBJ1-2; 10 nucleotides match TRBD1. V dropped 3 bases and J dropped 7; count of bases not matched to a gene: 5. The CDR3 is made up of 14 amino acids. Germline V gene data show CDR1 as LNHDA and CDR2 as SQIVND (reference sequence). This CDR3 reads CASSIRDRGSGYTF. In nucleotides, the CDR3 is TGTGCCAGTAGTATCCGGGACAGGGGTTCTGGCTACACCTTC.

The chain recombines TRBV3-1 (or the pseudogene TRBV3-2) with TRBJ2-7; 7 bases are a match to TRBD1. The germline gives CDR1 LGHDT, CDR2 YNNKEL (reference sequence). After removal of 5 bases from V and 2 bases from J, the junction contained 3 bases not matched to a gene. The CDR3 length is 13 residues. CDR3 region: CASSTDRAYEQYF. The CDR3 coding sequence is TGTGCCAGCAGCACCGACAGGGCCTACGAGCAGTACTTC.

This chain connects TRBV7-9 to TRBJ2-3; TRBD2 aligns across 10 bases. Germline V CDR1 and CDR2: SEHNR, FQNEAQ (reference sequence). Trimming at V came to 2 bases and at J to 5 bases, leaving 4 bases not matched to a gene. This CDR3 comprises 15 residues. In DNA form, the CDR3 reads TGTGCCAGCAGCTTAAGTCGGACTAGCGGAGATACGCAGTATTTT. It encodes CASSLSRTSGDTQYF.

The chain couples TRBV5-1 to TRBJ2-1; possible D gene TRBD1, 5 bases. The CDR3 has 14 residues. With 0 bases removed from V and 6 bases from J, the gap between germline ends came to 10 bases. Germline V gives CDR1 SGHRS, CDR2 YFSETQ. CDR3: CASSLVQQGNEQFF. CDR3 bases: TGCGCCAGCAGCTTGGTCCAGCAGGGCAATGAGCAGTTCTTC. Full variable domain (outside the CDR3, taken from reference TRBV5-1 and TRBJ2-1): KAGVTQTPRYLIKTRGQQVTLSCSPISGHRSVSWYQQTPGQGLQFLFEYFSETQRNKGNFPGRFSGRQFSNSRSEMNVSTLELGDSALYLCASSLVQQGNEQFFGPGTRLTVL.